One and the same sample provided the 31 T cell receptor beta chains below, sequenced in a study of T-cell memory formation after mild COVID-19. TCRdb redid the calling of the 5' RACE reads with MiXCR, one entry per CDR3 protein. The table has some 300,000 distinct CDR3 sequences, less than 20% seen once. The sample taken for sequencing was PBMCs or a T cell subset sorted from them (not recorded which). The receptors were gathered from a man aged 18-30 years who had mild COVID-19 (a few samples of this study predate the infection). Cell type and time point are not known.

This clonotype has only a few counts. This chain uses TRBV7-2 with TRBJ1-6, with 7 bases that match TRBD1. The CDR3 contains 15 residues. V shed 1 base, J shed 7 bases, and the junction held 4 bases outside the gene matches. Germline V gene data show CDR1 as SGHTA and CDR2 as FQGNSA. The CDR3 nucleotides read TGTGCCAGCAGCTTAGTTTCAGGGGGGAATTCACCCCTCCACTTT. Translation: CASSLVSGGNSPLHF.

CDR3 bases: TGTGCCAGCAGCTTTTCCCCCTACACAGATACGCAGTATTTT. Translation: CASSFSPYTDTQYF. The chain links TRBV7-3 to TRBJ2-3; D gene uncertain. Trimming cost V 3 bases and J 2 bases, with 9 bases left between them. The CDR3 consists of 14 residues. Germline CDR1 and CDR2: SGHTA and FQGTGA.

This clonotype was seen a handful of times. This chain links TRBV6-5 with TRBJ1-1, with D unclear. Germline V gene data show CDR1 as MNHEY and CDR2 as SVGAGI. This CDR3 is 13 amino acids long. Trimming cost V 2 bases and J 5 bases, with 9 bases left between them. The CDR3: CASSYGVWTEAFF. CDR3 DNA sequence: TGTGCCAGCAGTTACGGGGTATGGACTGAAGCTTTCTTT.

Only a few counts were recorded for this clonotype. The rearrangement links TRBV12-3 or TRBV12-4 to TRBJ2-1; 8 bases are shared with TRBD1. This CDR3 has 15 residues. V was pared by 7 bases and J by 7 bases, with 12 bases of the junction left unmatched. In nucleotides, the CDR3 is TGTGCCAGCACCCCCCGGCGGACAGGGTTAAATGAGCAGTTCTTC. This sequence encodes CASTPRRTGLNEQFF.

This chain connects TRBV5-1 to TRBJ1-1, with 9 bases lining up with TRBD1. Germline values: CDR1 SGHRS, CDR2 YFSETQ. J was trimmed by 5 bases and V by 2 bases; bases with no gene match: 4. This CDR3 has 14 residues. CDR3 region: CASSFDRGWTEAFF. In nucleotides, the CDR3 is TGCGCCAGCAGCTTCGACAGGGGGTGGACTGAAGCTTTCTTT.

There are many counts of this clonotype. The chain carries TRBV5-1 and TRBJ1-1; D is unresolved. This CDR3 comprises 13 residues. The germline CDR1 and CDR2 sequences are SGHRS and YFSETQ. The ends were cut back, 0 bases at V and 1 base at J, with 4 bases in the middle. In DNA, the CDR3 is TGCGCCAGCAGCTTGGAGGCGAACACTGAAGCTTTCTTT. Protein product: CASSLEANTEAFF.

This clonotype was seen a handful of times. The chain combines TRBV28 with TRBJ1-4; 7 nucleotides match TRBD1. J lost 10 bases, V lost 7 bases, and 9 bases had no gene match. Germline V CDR1 and CDR2: MDHEN, SYDVKM. The CDR3 has 13 amino acids. The CDR3 reads CASKEGARGKLFF. The CDR3 DNA follows: TGTGCCAGCAAGGAGGGGGCGCGTGGAAAACTGTTTTTT.

The sample holds many counts of this clonotype. The CDR3 DNA sequence: TGTGCCAGCAGTCGCCGACAGGGGCTTGGCGAGCAGTACGTC. This translates into CASSRRQGLGEQYV. The gene calls are TRBV27 and TRBJ2-7; TRBD1 agrees at 8 bases. Germline lookup yields CDR1 MNHEY and CDR2 SMNVEV (reference sequence). The ends lost 5 bases at V and 6 bases at J; junction bases unmatched: 9. This CDR3 has 14 residues.

This clonotype has only a few counts. The chain has TRBV29-1 and TRBJ2-5; D gene ambiguous. CDR1 is SQVTM, CDR2 ANQGSEA, per germline. The CDR3 sequence is 14 residues long. V was cut by 4 bases and J by 3 bases, with 15 bases left in between. The CDR3 spells CSVVIGRLEETQYF. The CDR3 DNA sequence: TGCAGCGTTGTAATAGGGCGGTTGGAAGAGACCCAGTACTTC. The full variable domain, in which reference TRBV29-1 and TRBJ2-5 provide the parts outside the CDR3, is SAVISQKPSRDICQRGTSLTIQCQVDSQVTMMFWYRQQPGQSLTLIATANQGSEATYESGFVIDKFPISRPNLTFSTLTVSNMSPEDSSIYLCSVVIGRLEETQYFGPGTRLLVL.

The J gene is TRBJ2-3, the V gene TRBV9, with D tentatively TRBD1 or TRBD2 (5 bases each). CDR1 SGDLS and CDR2 YYNGEE come from the germline V gene. This CDR3 spans 14 amino acids. V shed 0 bases and J shed 4 bases, with 9 bases lying between them. This chain's CDR3 is CASSVEGTADTQYF. DNA for the CDR3: TGTGCCAGCAGCGTAGAAGGGACCGCAGATACGCAGTATTTT. The entire variable domain, with the rest obtained from reference TRBV9 and TRBJ2-3, is as follows: DSGVTQTPKHLITATGQRVTLRCSPRSGDLSVYWYQQSLDQGLQFLIQYYNGEERAKGNILERFSAQQFPDLHSELNLSSLELGDSALYFCASSVEGTADTQYFGPGTRLTVL.

The chain recombines TRBV5-1 with TRBJ1-1; 8 positions match TRBD1. This CDR3 has 15 residues. Germline values: CDR1 SGHRS, CDR2 YFSETQ. V dropped 5 bases and J dropped 7; count of bases not matched to a gene: 13. The CDR3 DNA sequence: TGCGCCAGCAGGTATAGCGCAGGGGGCCGTGATGAAGCTTTCTTT. Translating gives CASRYSAGGRDEAFF.

This clonotype occurred a few times. The genes are TRBV7-2 and TRBJ1-2; D remains ambiguous. The germline CDR1 and CDR2 sequences are SGHTA and FQGNSA. V was clipped by 1 base and J by 7 bases, with 13 bases between them. This CDR3 is built from 14 residues. The CDR3 loop is CASSLETRRGGYTF. Here the CDR3 DNA reads TGTGCCAGCAGCTTAGAGACTCGACGTGGTGGCTACACCTTC.

This clonotype was found a few times. This chain connects TRBV2 to TRBJ2-5, with 7 bases aligning to TRBD1. Germline trimming cut 11 bases from V and 4 bases from J; bases unmatched to any gene: 4. The CDR3 runs to 11 residues. Germline V lookup: CDR1 SNHLY, CDR2 FYNNEI. CDR3 sequence reads: CAGTAGETQYF. CDR3 sequence (DNA): TGTGCCGGGACAGCAGGAGAGACCCAGTACTTC. The full variable domain, with the rest looked up from reference TRBV2 and TRBJ2-5, is EPEVTQTPSHQVTQMGQEVILRCVPISNHLYFYWYRQILGQKVEFLVSFYNNEISEKSEIFDDQFSVERPDGSNFTLKIRSTKLEDSAMYFCAGTAGETQYFGPGTRLLVL.

The CDR3 is CASSGQGWSGELFF. CDR3 sequence (DNA): TGTGCCAGCAGCGGACAGGGATGGTCCGGGGAGCTGTTTTTT. This chain connects TRBV7-2 to TRBJ2-2, with 8 bases aligning to TRBD1. V shed 5 bases and J 6 bases; nucleotides not matched to a gene: 5. Germline V CDR1 and CDR2: SGHTA, FQGNSA. The length of the CDR3 is 14 residues.

The sample holds a few counts of this clonotype. The rearrangement links TRBV29-1 to TRBJ2-3, with D tentatively TRBD2 (6 bases). This CDR3 has 13 residues. V was cut by 3 bases and J by 2 bases, with 9 bases left in between. The germline CDR1 and CDR2 sequences are SQVTM and ANQGSEA. The CDR3 DNA is TGCAGCGTTGACGGCGGGGTCACAGATACGCAGTATTTT. Protein sequence: CSVDGGVTDTQYF.

This clonotype was seen only a few times. The chain is built from TRBV6-5 and TRBJ1-3; D not certain. Trimming stripped 5 bases from V and 3 bases from J, with 11 bases between. Germline V gives CDR1 MNHEY, CDR2 SVGAGI. The CDR3 loop spans 14 amino acids. CDR3: CASSNKGSGNTIYF. CDR3 bases: TGTGCCAGCAGTAACAAGGGAAGTGGAAACACCATATATTTT.

Many counts were recorded for this clonotype. The genes are TRBV4-3 and TRBJ1-2; D remains unclear. Germline V lookup: CDR1 LGHNA, CDR2 YSLEER. V was trimmed by 0 bases and J by 3 bases, leaving 8 bases between them. CDR3 length: 14 amino acids. CDR3 sequence reads: CASSQEAGYYGYTF. In DNA, the CDR3 is TGCGCCAGCAGCCAAGAAGCGGGGTACTATGGCTACACCTTC.

The V gene is TRBV18, the J gene TRBJ1-1, with 8 bases matching TRBD1. Germline-derived CDR1 and CDR2 are KGHSH and LQKENI. Trimming at V came to 0 bases and at J to 1 base, leaving 7 bases not matched to a gene. The CDR3 sequence is 17 residues long. CDR3 in amino acids: CASSPPNRGYKNTEAFF. The CDR3 region has the DNA TGTGCCAGCTCACCACCGAACAGGGGGTATAAGAACACTGAAGCTTTCTTT.

The rearrangement joins TRBV5-4 to TRBJ1-2, with D hard to call. Deletions cut 0 bases from V and 6 bases from J, with 12 bases between. This CDR3 spans 14 amino acids. Germline V lookup: CDR1 SGHNT, CDR2 YYREEE (reference sequence). CDR3 loop: CASSLASAADGYTF. The CDR3 region has the DNA TGTGCCAGCAGCTTGGCTTCAGCGGCGGATGGCTACACCTTC.

The rearrangement links TRBV20-1 to TRBJ2-2; D call uncertain. Trimming removed 4 bases from V and 0 bases from J, with 3 bases in between. The germline CDR1 and CDR2 sequences are DFQATT and SNEGSKA (reference sequence). The CDR3 runs to 12 residues. The CDR3, as DNA: TGCAGTGCTATCACGAACACCGGGGAGCTGTTTTTT. This encodes CSAITNTGELFF.

In DNA, the CDR3 is TGTGCCAGCAGCCTGGGGGGGGAATATGGCTACACCTTC. Its protein product is CASSLGGEYGYTF. The chain combines TRBV28 with TRBJ1-2; TRBD1 might be the D (5 bases). The CDR3 sequence is 13 residues long. Germline CDR1 MDHEN, CDR2 SYDVKM. V lost 6 bases, J lost 5 bases, and 13 bases lay in between.

This chain joins TRBV11-2 and TRBJ2-7; no reliable D call. V lost 0 bases to trimming and J lost 4 bases, with 7 bases between them. CDR3 length equals 13 residues. The germline CDR1 and CDR2 sequences are SGHAT and FQNNGV. The CDR3 is CASSLDPGYEQYV. DNA of the CDR3: TGTGCCAGCAGCTTAGATCCAGGTTACGAGCAGTACGTC.

The chain combines TRBV7-9 with TRBJ1-5; D may be TRBD1 (6 bases). The CDR3 consists of 16 residues. CDR1 is SEHNR, CDR2 FQNEAQ, per germline (reference sequence). Trimming shortened V by 5 bases and J by 6 bases, and 20 bases separated the two germline ends. CDR3: CASSKGGGAASQPQHF. The CDR3 bases are TGTGCCAGCAGCAAAGGGGGAGGGGCAGCGAGTCAGCCCCAGCATTTT.

This chain links TRBV6-5 with TRBJ2-5; D remains unclear. CDR3 size: 12 residues. Per germline, CDR1 MNHEY and CDR2 SVGAGI. Trimming took off 2 bases at V and 7 bases at J, with 8 bases between the two ends. The CDR3 sequence: CASSYGQRTQYF. CDR3 in DNA: TGTGCCAGCAGTTACGGCCAGCGGACCCAGTACTTC.

This rearrangement joins TRBV6-2 or TRBV6-3 to TRBJ2-7; tentative D call: TRBD2 (5 bases). With 6 bases removed from V and 2 bases from J, the gap between germline ends came to 20 bases. The CDR3 has 16 residues. Looked up from germline, CDR1 is MNHEY and CDR2 is SVGEGT. CDR3 loop: CASSSPRGRIPYEQYV. DNA for the CDR3: TGTGCCAGCAGCTCCCCCCGAGGGCGAATACCCTACGAGCAGTACGTC.

This clonotype has a count of ten or more. V and J are TRBV7-3 and TRBJ1-2, with D possibly being TRBD1 (6 bases). CDR3 length equals 14 residues. CDR1 SGHTA and CDR2 FQGTGA come from the germline V gene. V lost 0 bases, J lost 8 bases, and 13 bases lay in between. This chain's CDR3 is CASSLTGPGEGYTF. CDR3 nucleotide sequence: TGTGCCAGCAGCTTAACGGGGCCAGGGGAAGGCTACACCTTC.

This clonotype was counted a few times. The chain links TRBV5-1 to TRBJ2-5; D is perhaps TRBD1 or TRBD2 (5 bases each). V lost 0 bases, J lost 0 bases, and 12 bases lay in between. The CDR3 consists of 16 residues. Germline CDR1 is SGHRS and CDR2 is YFSETQ. The CDR3 loop is CASSLVPGAYQETQYF. The CDR3 DNA follows: TGCGCCAGCAGCTTGGTCCCCGGGGCCTACCAAGAGACCCAGTACTTC.

The chain couples TRBV20-1 to TRBJ1-1; 8 bases align to TRBD1. This CDR3 has 14 amino acids. Germline loops: CDR1 DFQATT, CDR2 SNEGSKA (reference sequence). The trim removed 5 bases at V and 7 bases at J, leaving 12 bases unmatched. For the CDR3, the DNA is TGCAGTGCTCCCCAGGGGGCGAGTTGGAATGAAGCTTTCTTT. Protein product: CSAPQGASWNEAFF.

Only a few counts were recorded for this clonotype. V usage is TRBV6-2 or TRBV6-3 and J usage is TRBJ2-7; D gene uncertain. The CDR3 sequence is 14 residues long. Trimming removed 0 bases from V and 5 bases from J, with 11 bases in between. Germline CDR1 is MNHEY and CDR2 is SVGEGT. The CDR3 reads CASSYSAVANEQYF. The CDR3 nucleotides read TGTGCCAGCAGTTACTCTGCCGTGGCCAACGAGCAGTACTTC.

V usage is TRBV28 and J usage is TRBJ1-5; TRBD1 might be the D (5 bases). Germline V lookup: CDR1 MDHEN, CDR2 SYDVKM. Trimming removed 6 bases at V and 4 bases at J, with 10 bases between. This CDR3 is built from 13 residues. The CDR3 loop reads CASRGVFNQPQHF. The CDR3 nucleotides read TGTGCCAGCAGGGGGGTGTTTAATCAGCCCCAGCATTTT.

The rearrangement links TRBV4-3 to TRBJ2-5, with a tentative D call TRBD2 (7 bases). Trimming left V 1 base short and J 6 bases short, with 15 bases between. Germline V lookup: CDR1 LGHNA, CDR2 YSLEER. This CDR3 region has 15 residues. The CDR3 nucleotides read TGCGCCAGCAGCCAAGTTGGGGAGGGGGGGCAGACCCAGTACTTC. It is translated as CASSQVGEGGQTQYF.